This TCR beta chain was captured by sequencing in a study of T-cell memory formation after mild COVID-19. Study overall: TCR clusters were largely donor specific.

The study, taken as a whole, reports: Pre-infection memory harbored some responding clones, suggesting cross-reactive memory joined.

Germline CDR1 is SGHTA and CDR2 is FQGNSA. The CDR3 has 17 residues. V shed 2 bases, J shed 4 bases, and the junction held 10 bases outside the gene matches. TCRdb recomputed calls from the 5' RACE reads with MiXCR, one row per CDR3 protein. The sample has 350,000 to 500,000 distinct CDR3 sequences, more than 20% seen once. Details on this clonotype: The antigen is not known.

The rearrangement uses TRBV7-2 and TRBJ2-1, with 8 nucleotides matching TRBD2. The TCR sequence derives from an adult woman who had mild COVID-19 (a few samples of this study predate the infection). Cell type and time point are not known. The material sequenced was PBMCs or a T cell subset sorted from them (not recorded which). CDR3 in amino acids: CASSLRQGSGTYNEQFF. The CDR3 bases are TGTGCCAGCAGCTTACGGCAGGGTAGCGGGACTTACAATGAGCAGTTCTTC.